The present entry profiles one TCR beta chain with its context. This clonotype was found many times. This receptor's antigen is unknown. One base away there is no much larger clone; base qualities are not given. Libraries were constructed by PCR. Sequencing was carried out with an Illumina HiSeq 4000. Bulk TCR libraries were made following a previously described method, with the TCR primers given in Table S5. Total RNA was purified with the Qiagen AllPrep DNA/RNA kit. Before any analysis, reads coming from multiple sequencing runs of the same library were combined into one pool. The published analysis was carried out like this. Reads were retained only if their TCR constant sequence matched exactly, and those retained reads were trimmed to 150 nt and grouped according to their 12-nt molecular barcodes. Reads inside each barcode group were sub-clustered using a 15% Levenshtein threshold, and a quality-weighted consensus sequence was constructed for each RNA molecule. Non-functional sequences were discarded, and so were lower-count sequences lying one edit away from another sequence. On the basis of fitting two negative binomial distributions, barcode sub-clusters with fewer than 20% of the maximum read count were discarded. TCRdb redid the processing of the public reads, applying fastp at Q25 and MiXCR, and retained in-frame beta chains. Each record represents a unique CDR3 protein, reported with the most common genes and DNA among its rows. TCRdb, not the authors, supplied the V and J calls. The sample has about 32,000 distinct CDR3 sequences on record, about a fifth of them singletons. Of the sample, about 1% is held by the ten largest clones.

This specimen belongs to a study of molecular identifiers for immune sequencing clone quantification (dated by TCRdb to 2016 to 2019). For the study in its entirety: For a replicate experiment, the RNA from either about 20,000 or 100,000 naive CD8 T cells was divided into five aliquots, and four of those aliquots went on to sequencing. This methods study benchmarked molecular-identifier clustering-based TCR repertoire sequencing (MIDCIRS) and TCR RNA copy counting, using CD8 T cells to do so. Overall study results and their limits: Identical TCR molecules sharing a barcode could cause highly expanded clone sizes to be underestimated. Spiked-in Jurkat TCR RNA equal to a single cell's worth was reported to be detectable even within 1,100,000 naive CD8 T cells. Modeling gave about 3.2 recovered TCR RNA copies per cell versus approximately 10 by digital PCR, implying about 30% capture efficiency. The naive libraries included spiked-in Jurkat TCR RNA (roughly nine copies' worth), and this Jurkat TCR RNA is not part of the donor repertoire. In CMV-specific effector cells, over 98% of molecules were held by clones above 20 RNA copies, whereas under 1% of molecules were held by such clones in naive cells. When barcode sub-clustering was not used, chimeric consensus sequences inflated TCR diversity, with chimeras reaching as high as 47%.

Libraries of naive CD8 T cells were generated from roughly 20,000 to 1,000,000 sorted cells, with 10%, 30% or 50% of the purified RNA used. Naive CD8 T cells were FACS-sorted as CD8+CD4-CCR7+CD45RA+ on a BD FACSAria II into RLT Plus buffer. To test detection sensitivity, Jurkat RNA equivalent to roughly nine TCR copies was spiked into samples of roughly 19,000-1,000,000 naive CD8 T cells. Enrichment of CD8 T cells was performed with RosetteSep CD8+ T Cell Enrichment Cocktail and Ficoll-Paque, after which ACK red cell lysis was carried out. Source material: naive CD8+ T cells from blood, with Jurkat cell RNA spiked in. Sample cell subset or site, as interpreted from the label and publication: FACS-sorted CD8+CD4-CCR7+CD45RA+ naive T cells. The TCR sequence derives from a human donor in good health. Some libraries in this study had Jurkat cell RNA spiked in.

Here is the DNA: TGTGCCAGCAGCTTCTCACCGGGACAGGGGGCTGGGGCCAAAAACATTCAGTACTTC. This encodes CASSFSPGQGAGAKNIQYF. In this chain, TRBV11-2 is recombined with TRBJ2-4, and TRBD1 matches 12 of the central bases. From the germline V gene, CDR1 is SGHAT and CDR2 is FQNNGV. After removal of 3 bases from V and 1 base from J, the junction retains 10 bases not matched to a gene. From the cysteine up to the phenylalanine, the CDR3 has a length of 19 residues. Here the CDR3 DNA is all that survives: 57 bases in frame from base 1.